This T cell receptor (beta chain) was captured by sequencing in a study of CD8 T cells in ankylosing spondylitis. Study-level points and caveats: Some motif variants were previously reported in reactive arthritis synovial fluid and blood. A motif of 7 to 9 highly homologous TCR beta variants was seen as apparently characteristic of ankylosing spondylitis blood.

TCRdb processed the 5' RACE reads anew with MiXCR; each CDR3 protein has one entry. The sample yields some 840,000 distinct CDR3 sequences, about 12% seen once. To note about this clonotype: Its antigen is still unknown.

This CDR3 spans 15 amino acids. Germline V gene sequence: CDR1 SGHRS, CDR2 YFSETQ. The trim removed 4 bases at V and 7 bases at J, leaving 8 bases unmatched. The receptor was isolated from a male donor with ankylosing spondylitis. The chain joins TRBV5-1 to TRBJ2-1, with TRBD2 matching 10 bases. The specimen was blood, either unsorted or a sorted T cell fraction (not recorded which). The CDR3 is CASSARLAGVNEQFF. DNA for the CDR3: TGCGCCAGCAGCGCGAGACTAGCGGGTGTAAATGAGCAGTTCTTC. Full variable domain (rest looked up from reference TRBV5-1 and TRBJ2-1): KAGVTQTPRYLIKTRGQQVTLSCSPISGHRSVSWYQQTPGQGLQFLFEYFSETQRNKGNFPGRFSGRQFSNSRSEMNVSTLELGDSALYLCASSARLAGVNEQFFGPGTRLTVL.